Described below is a single T cell receptor beta chain sequence and its context. Source study methods: Reference gene primer amplification yielded estimated nucleated cell counts. TCRdb's copy holds only in-frame clones and misses some; the assay was immunoSEQ multiplex PCR. Clone size and V and J calls were adopted from that table, with D and trimming inferred from the DNA. The sample yields over 50,000 clones, about 85% seen once. These data come from a study of blood T cell repertoires in COVID-19. Whole-study context: Specimens from acute and convalescent COVID-19 originated in the United States, Italy and Spain. The analysed material was cDNA or gDNA that came from T cells, B-cell-depleted T cells, or PBMCs.

The V gene lost 5 bases and the J gene lost 7 bases, with 12 bases spanning the gap. The CDR3 runs 13 residues. From germline, CDR1 is SEHNR and CDR2 FQNEAQ (reference sequence). The material sequenced was peripheral blood. The sequence came from a human donor in a cohort sampled during active COVID-19. The chain carries TRBV7-9 and TRBJ1-5; D gene uncertain. The CDR3 DNA is TGTGCCAGCAGCCCCTCCGGGGTGCAGCCCCAGCATTTT. It is translated as CASSPSGVQPQHF.